These 23 T cell receptor beta chains share one sample of origin, sequenced in a study of regulatory T cells in long-lasting Graves disease. Described time point: persistent/refractory GD, antithyroid drugs over 5 years with positive TRAb. Preparation of the TCR library used RNA extracted from PBMCs. Relying on iRepertoire HTBI primers and Arm-PCR of CDR3 regions, the team built TCR beta libraries. TCRdb re-analysed the multiplex PCR reads in MiXCR, keeping a single row per CDR3 protein. The sample carries roughly 700,000 distinct CDR3 sequences, around 30% recorded once. The sequenced sample was peripheral blood mononuclear cells (PBMCs), obtained when the disease was refractory, from a patient treated with antithyroid drugs. These receptors all come from a female donor with Graves disease.

This clonotype has only a few counts. The chain joins TRBV6-5 to TRBJ2-2; D remains unclear. CDR3 size: 18 residues. Germline V CDR1 and CDR2: MNHEY, SVGAGI. The V end was cut by 4 bases, the J end by 0 bases, with 18 bases between. The CDR3 spells CASSLFSPARTNTGELFF. DNA of the CDR3: TGTGCCAGCAGTTTATTTTCTCCCGCACGAACGAACACCGGGGAGCTGTTTTTT.

The chain uses TRBV18 and TRBJ1-5; D possibly corresponds to TRBD1 (5 bases). The CDR3 runs to 14 residues. The germline V gene encodes CDR1 KGHSH and CDR2 LQKENI. The V end lost 2 bases, the J end lost 7 bases, and 12 bases lay between the germline ends. CDR3 in amino acids: CASSPESWGQPQHF. Here the CDR3 DNA reads TGTGCCAGCTCACCAGAGTCGTGGGGCCAGCCCCAGCATTTT.

This clonotype came up a few times. The V and J genes are TRBV24-1 and TRBJ1-5, with unresolved D. Trimming left V 4 bases short and J 4 bases short, with 10 bases between. The CDR3 loop spans 14 amino acids. In germline, CDR1 is KGHDR, CDR2 SFDVKD. The CDR3 DNA reads TGTGCCACCAGTGAGTCGACGAGGAATCAGCCCCAGCATTTT. Translating it yields CATSESTRNQPQHF.

This clonotype was observed many times. The chain uses TRBV6-1 and TRBJ2-7, with D perhaps TRBD1 or TRBD2 (5 bases each). There are 15 residues in the CDR3. Trimming cost V 6 bases and J 7 bases, with 22 bases left between them. Germline CDR1 MNHNS, CDR2 SASEGT. The CDR3 DNA reads TGTGCCAGCAGAAGTACGGCCGGGGCGCCGGGTGAGCAGTACTTC. Amino acids: CASRSTAGAPGEQYF.

The chain has TRBV28 and TRBJ1-1, with 7 bases that match TRBD1. Germline CDR1 is MDHEN and CDR2 is SYDVKM. The CDR3 loop spans 19 amino acids. The J segment lost 0 bases and the V segment lost 2 bases, leaving 15 bases of the junction unmatched. The CDR3 reads CASSLVEGAHLSMNTEAFF. The DNA for the CDR3 is TGTGCCAGCAGTTTAGTCGAGGGGGCTCACTTAAGTATGAACACTGAAGCTTTCTTT.

The J gene is TRBJ2-6, the V gene TRBV6-1; D uncertain. The length of the CDR3 is 16 residues. Trimming took 8 bases from V and 0 from J, leaving 14 bases between them. Germline lookup yields CDR1 MNHNS and CDR2 SASEGT. The CDR3 DNA reads TGTGCCAGCGGCCTAGGACGAACCTCTGGGGCCAACGTCCTGACTTTC. As protein: CASGLGRTSGANVLTF.

A few counts support this clonotype. V is TRBV2 and J is TRBJ2-7, with TRBD2 matching over 13 bases. The CDR3 has 15 residues. Germline assignment: CDR1 SNHLY and CDR2 FYNNEI. Trimming cost V 6 bases and J 7 bases; bases outside gene matches: 9. This CDR3 is CASRRGLAGAYEQYF. The CDR3 DNA sequence: TGTGCCAGCAGGAGAGGACTAGCGGGAGCTTATGAGCAGTACTTC.

This clonotype was observed a handful of times. The chain recombines TRBV5-1 with TRBJ1-2; D is perhaps TRBD1 (5 bases). The CDR3 is 13 residues long. The V end was cut by 7 bases, the J end by 0 bases, with 10 bases between. Germline V gene sequence: CDR1 SGHRS, CDR2 YFSETQ. CDR3 protein: CASGDVPNYGYTF. The DNA of the CDR3 is TGCGCCAGCGGGGACGTACCTAACTATGGCTACACCTTC.

This clonotype was recorded a few times. The chain combines TRBV3-1 with TRBJ2-2; D not resolved. V shed 1 base and J shed 7 bases, with 4 bases lying between them. This CDR3 is 12 amino acids long. Germline CDR1 reads LGHDT; CDR2 reads YNNKEL (reference sequence). The DNA of the CDR3 is TGTGCCAGCAGCCAAGTTCACGGGGAGCTGTTTTTT. Translated, it gives CASSQVHGELFF.

The chain has TRBV7-6 and TRBJ1-1; D call uncertain. The CDR3 spans 15 residues. V gave up 1 base and J gave up 1 base, with 10 bases separating them. CDR1 is SGHVS and CDR2 is FNYEAQ in the germline V gene. The CDR3, as DNA: TGTGCCAGCAGCTTAGAGAGGGTGTGGAACACTGAAGCTTTCTTT. This gives the protein CASSLERVWNTEAFF.

This rearrangement joins TRBV10-3 to TRBJ2-5; the match to TRBD1 covers 7 bases. With 3 bases clipped from V and 4 bases from J, the junction kept 14 bases outside the gene matches. The germline gives CDR1 ENHRY, CDR2 SYGVKD. The CDR3 covers 17 residues. The CDR3 nucleotides are TGTGCCATCAGTGAAGCACAGGGGATCGTCTTTGGAGAGACCCAGTACTTC. It yields the protein CAISEAQGIVFGETQYF.

This clonotype was observed a few times. The chain recombines TRBV20-1 with TRBJ1-1; D not resolved. The CDR3 extends over 14 amino acids. Trimming pared 3 bases from V and 1 base from J, leaving 12 bases between. The germline gives CDR1 DFQATT, CDR2 SNEGSKA (reference sequence). The CDR3 here is CSASIDNSNTEAFF. CDR3 nucleotide sequence: TGCAGTGCTAGCATAGACAACTCGAACACTGAAGCTTTCTTT.

This chain connects TRBV10-2 to TRBJ1-3; D unclear. Per the germline V gene, CDR1 is WSHSY and CDR2 is SAAADI. Between the trimmed V and J ends, which lost 7 bases and 2 bases, there was a span of 9 bases. This CDR3 contains 13 residues. Written as DNA, the CDR3 is TGCGCCAGCACACTGGGAGCTGGAAACACCATATATTTT. This translates into CASTLGAGNTIYF.

This clonotype was detected a few times. The chain joins TRBV25-1 to TRBJ1-1, with D possibly matching TRBD1 (5 bases). The CDR3 sequence is 12 residues long. Per germline, CDR1 MGHDK and CDR2 SYGVNS. The V end lost 4 bases, the J end lost 6 bases, and 9 bases lay between the germline ends. In DNA, the CDR3 is TGTGCCAGCAGTGTAGGGGTGGCTGAAGCTTTCTTT. Translation: CASSVGVAEAFF.

This clonotype was counted many times. The chain recombines TRBV5-1 with TRBJ1-1, with a possible D match to TRBD1 (5 bases). Germline assignment: CDR1 SGHRS and CDR2 YFSETQ. This CDR3 is 14 amino acids long. V was shortened by 4 bases and J by 1 base, with 11 bases between the two germline ends. For the CDR3, the DNA is TGCGCCAGCAGCCGAGGGACGTGGAACACTGAAGCTTTCTTT. Translation gives CASSRGTWNTEAFF.

This clonotype has more than one count but fewer than ten. This rearrangement joins TRBV12-3 or TRBV12-4 to TRBJ2-1; 11 bases line up with TRBD2. J was trimmed by 2 bases and V by 6 bases; bases with no gene match: 3. The CDR3 length is 15 residues. The CDR3 DNA sequence: TGTGCCAGCAGAGTAGCGGGAGGGCCCTACAATGAGCAGTTCTTC. Translation gives CASRVAGGPYNEQFF.

The chain recombines TRBV12-3 or TRBV12-4 with TRBJ1-1; 9 positions agree with TRBD1. Germline trimming cut 5 bases from V and 2 bases from J; bases unmatched to any gene: 6. This CDR3 has 15 residues. This CDR3 reads CASSPGTGINTEAFF. The CDR3 DNA follows: TGTGCCAGCAGTCCCGGGACAGGGATCAACACTGAAGCTTTCTTT.

A remark on this clonotype: This may come from a read error, since a much larger clone is one base off. The V call is TRBV11-2, the J call TRBJ2-4; D is perhaps TRBD1 or TRBD2 (7 bases each). Germline loops: CDR1 SGHAT, CDR2 FQNNGV. The V end was cut by 4 bases, the J end by 2 bases, with 12 bases between. This CDR3 contains 15 residues. This chain's CDR3 is CASSSGGGTKNIQYF. DNA of the CDR3: TGTGCCAGCAGCTCAGGGGGAGGGACCAAAAACATTCAGTACTTC.

The chain combines TRBV13 with TRBJ1-6; D gene unclear. This CDR3 region has 18 residues. Per the germline V gene, CDR1 is PRHDT and CDR2 is FYEKMQ (reference sequence). Between the trimmed V and J ends, which lost 5 bases and 0 bases, there was a span of 17 bases. The CDR3 sequence: CASSPPATRSSYNSPLHF. CDR3 bases: TGTGCCAGCAGCCCCCCGGCGACCCGGAGCTCCTATAATTCACCCCTCCACTTT.

As for this clonotype: This sequence may be a read error, since a much larger clone differs from it by one base. The genes are TRBV28 and TRBJ1-4, with TRBD1 matching 7 bases. Germline V gene lookup returns CDR1 MDHEN and CDR2 SYDVKM. The CDR3 length is 13 residues. CDR3 loop: CASRSTGREKLVF. In DNA form, the CDR3 reads TGTGCCAGCAGATCGACAGGGAGGGAAAAACTGGTTTTT. Supplemented by reference TRBV28 and TRBJ1-4, the full variable domain reads DVKVTQSSRYLVKRTGEKVFLECVQDMDHENMFWYRQDPGLGLRLIYFSYDVKMKEKGDIPEGYSVSREKKERFSLILESASTNQTSMYLCASRSTGREKLVFGSGTQLSVL.

This clonotype showed up just a few times. J is TRBJ2-7 and V is TRBV20-1, with D perhaps TRBD1 (5 bases). The CDR3 extends over 12 amino acids. CDR1 and CDR2 (germline): DFQATT, SNEGSKA (reference sequence). The V end was cut by 6 bases, the J end by 6 bases, with 15 bases between. The CDR3 DNA reads as TGCAGTGCCCGAGAGGCAGGGATCGAGCAGTACTTC. As protein: CSAREAGIEQYF.

This clonotype is a singleton in its sample. The rearrangement uses TRBV6-2 or TRBV6-3 and TRBJ2-7; D is possibly TRBD2 (6 bases). CDR1 and CDR2 (germline): MNHEY, SVGEGT. The CDR3 is 14 amino acids. Between the trimmed V and J ends, which lost 5 bases and 5 bases, there was a span of 16 bases. The CDR3 loop reads CASSAMTSFHEQYF. The CDR3 region has the DNA TGTGCCAGCAGTGCGATGACTAGTTTCCACGAGCAGTACTTC.

This clonotype was observed at least ten times. The rearrangement links TRBV6-1 to TRBJ1-6, with D perhaps matching TRBD1 (5 bases). The CDR3 is 14 residues long. The V gene lost 6 bases and the J gene lost 5 bases, with 11 bases spanning the gap. Germline values: CDR1 MNHNS, CDR2 SASEGT. CDR3 region: CASRRQTNNSPLHF. The CDR3 DNA sequence: TGTGCCAGCAGGAGACAGACGAATAATTCACCCCTCCACTTT.